This T cell receptor (beta chain) was sequenced in a study of immune evolution from preneoplasia to lung adenocarcinoma. Study-level points and caveats: Later-stage lesions seemingly showed higher T cell density and diversity than normal lung.

Between the mid-2010s and the late 2010s, patients underwent resection in Japan or China. On this clone: As yet, its antigen is unknown.

The germline V gene encodes CDR1 SGHRS and CDR2 YFSETQ. This CDR3 is 15 amino acids long. Trimming took off 4 bases at V and 1 base at J, with 14 bases between the two ends. Repertoires were generated with immunoSEQ multiplex PCR, while TCRdb's copy carries only in-frame clones and drops some. The repertoire has some 4,500 clones, under 80% of them found once; the top ten carry 8.5% to 10%. The chain links TRBV5-1 to TRBJ1-1, with a tentative D call TRBD1 (6 bases). This TCR was recovered from a person in their sixties or seventies with lung adenocarcinoma. The sequencing sample was made of FFPE minimally invasive lung adenocarcinoma tissue. The CDR3, as DNA: TGCGCCAGCAGCCCGGGGGGGGGCGCGAACACTGAAGCTTTCTTT. This codes for CASSPGGGANTEAFF.